The next 19 T cell receptor beta chains were all read from a single sample in a study of cytotoxic CD8 clonotypes in ibrutinib-treated CLL. Some clones are missing from TCRdb's copy, which holds only in-frame ones; the method was immunoSEQ multiplex PCR. The table has about 300,000 clones, about 72% seen once; the top ten hold about 6%. This specimen consisted of PBMCs, obtained at disease progression, from a patient treated with ibrutinib. These receptors were taken from a human donor with chronic lymphocytic leukemia.

The V call is TRBV6-5, the J call TRBJ2-1, with 15 bases lining up with TRBD2. J was trimmed by 9 bases and V by 8 bases; bases with no gene match: 8. Per germline, CDR1 MNHEY and CDR2 SVGAGI. CDR3 length equals 15 residues. This chain's CDR3 is CASGAGTSGRSEQFF. The CDR3 region has the DNA TGTGCCAGCGGGGCGGGGACTAGCGGGAGGAGTGAGCAGTTCTTC.

This clone was counted once. The gene calls are TRBV7-2 and TRBJ2-7, with TRBD2 identical over 10 bases. The V gene's germline CDR1 is SGHTA and CDR2 FQGNSA. V was pared by 9 bases and J by 2 bases, with 7 bases of the junction left unmatched. The CDR3 is made up of 14 amino acids. CDR3 residues: CASETSGLTYEQYF. The CDR3 coding sequence is TGTGCCAGTGAGACTAGCGGGCTAACCTACGAGCAGTACTTC.

This sequence joins TRBV4-3 and TRBJ2-1; no firm D call. This CDR3 contains 15 residues. CDR1 is LGHNA and CDR2 is YSLEER in the germline V gene. Trimming took 0 bases from V and 7 from J, leaving 13 bases between them. In nucleotides, the CDR3 is TGCGCCAGCAGCCAAGATCGGCCTAGGCGGAATGAGCAGTTCTTC. Protein: CASSQDRPRRNEQFF.

This sequence joins TRBV6-5 and TRBJ2-3; D is uncertain. The CDR3 has 16 residues. CDR1 and CDR2 from the germline V gene are MNHEY and SVGAGI. V gave up 0 bases and J gave up 0 bases, with 10 bases separating them. The CDR3: CASSYSTLPSTDTQYF. The CDR3 region has the DNA TGTGCCAGCAGTTACTCGACTCTACCTAGCACAGATACGCAGTATTTT.

This clone has a handful of counts. The chain couples TRBV9 to TRBJ2-1, with D unclear. This CDR3 has 10 amino acids. V gave up 7 bases and J gave up 8 bases, with 7 bases separating them. CDR1 is SGDLS and CDR2 is YYNGEE in the germline V gene. CDR3: CASGRDEQFF. The CDR3 DNA follows: TGTGCCAGCGGACGGGATGAGCAGTTCTTC. The full variable domain, completed using reference TRBV9 and TRBJ2-1, is DSGVTQTPKHLITATGQRVTLRCSPRSGDLSVYWYQQSLDQGLQFLIQYYNGEERAKGNILERFSAQQFPDLHSELNLSSLELGDSALYFCASGRDEQFFGPGTRLTVL.

V and J are TRBV5-1 and TRBJ2-3; 7 bases map to TRBD2. Trimming took 4 bases from V and 0 from J; bases not matched to a gene: 8. This CDR3 has 16 amino acids. Germline CDR1 reads SGHRS; CDR2 reads YFSETQ. CDR3 amino acids: CASSRSGGFSTDTQYF. The DNA for the CDR3 is TGCGCCAGCAGCCGCTCGGGGGGTTTTAGCACAGATACGCAGTATTTT.

The chain combines TRBV5-4 with TRBJ2-5; D is perhaps TRBD1 (6 bases). The CDR3 length is 16 residues. V lost 4 bases and J 5 bases, leaving 21 bases between the germline ends. Germline V gene lookup returns CDR1 SGHNT and CDR2 YYREEE (reference sequence). CDR3 nucleotides: TGTGCCAGCAGCCGGACAGACCCCCTGACTGGGGAGACCCAGTACTTC. Its protein is CASSRTDPLTGETQYF.

Here the CDR3 DNA reads TGTGCCAGCAGCGTCTCGGCCGCCGGGGAGCTGTTTTTT. Residues: CASSVSAAGELFF. The chain is built from TRBV9 and TRBJ2-2; D not certain. V was clipped by 2 bases and J by 6 bases, with 8 bases between them. This CDR3 has 13 amino acids. From germline, CDR1 is SGDLS and CDR2 YYNGEE.

The V and J genes are TRBV7-2 and TRBJ2-3; TRBD2 matches at 7 bases. V gave up 11 bases and J gave up 5 bases; unmatched junction bases: 10. Per the germline V gene, CDR1 is SGHTA and CDR2 is FQGNSA. The CDR3 totals 13 residues. This chain's CDR3 is CACGGGPGDTQYF. In DNA, the CDR3 is TGTGCCTGCGGGGGAGGGCCAGGAGATACGCAGTATTTT.

This clone was seen only once. The chain links TRBV28 to TRBJ2-2; D may be TRBD2 (5 bases). The CDR3 is made up of 12 amino acids. The germline V gene encodes CDR1 MDHEN and CDR2 SYDVKM. The V end was cut by 7 bases, the J end by 6 bases, with 9 bases between. The CDR3 sequence is CASTPSPGELFF. For the CDR3, the DNA is TGTGCCAGCACCCCTAGCCCCGGGGAGCTGTTTTTT.

The V gene is TRBV15, the J gene TRBJ2-5; D perhaps matches TRBD1 (6 bases). The CDR3 has 14 amino acids. With 0 bases removed from V and 4 bases from J, the gap between germline ends came to 9 bases. Germline values: CDR1 LNHNV, CDR2 YYDKDF (reference sequence). The CDR3 DNA follows: TGTGCCACCAGCAGAGATCAGGGGCGAGAGACCCAGTACTTC. Translating it yields CATSRDQGRETQYF.

The chain recombines TRBV2 with TRBJ1-1; the D gene is possibly TRBD1 (6 bases). The CDR3 runs to 13 residues. Germline V gene data show CDR1 as SNHLY and CDR2 as FYNNEI. Trimming cost V 3 bases and J 5 bases, with 10 bases left between them. CDR3 amino acids: CASSDGGRTEAFF. The CDR3, as DNA: TGTGCCAGCAGTGACGGGGGGCGAACTGAAGCTTTCTTT.

The count of this clone is one. The rearrangement uses TRBV9 and TRBJ2-7, with 8 bases lining up with TRBD1. This CDR3 region has 14 residues. CDR1 SGDLS and CDR2 YYNGEE come from the germline V gene. Trimming at V came to 0 bases and at J to 2 bases, leaving 1 base not matched to a gene. CDR3 nucleotides: TGTGCCAGCAGCGTAGAGGACAGGGCCTACGAGCAGTACTTC. Its protein product is CASSVEDRAYEQYF.

The chain carries TRBV4-2 and TRBJ2-5, with TRBD2 matching 8 bases. The germline CDR1 and CDR2 sequences are LGHNA and YNFKEQ. The CDR3 has 16 residues. V was clipped by 0 bases and J by 2 bases; unmatched bases: 5. CDR3 in DNA: TGTGCCAGCAGCCAAGATGGGACGGGGGGGCAAGAGACCCAGTACTTC. It yields the protein CASSQDGTGGQETQYF.

V usage is TRBV28 and J usage is TRBJ2-7; TRBD2 might be the D (5 bases). V was clipped by 7 bases and J by 2 bases, with 12 bases between them. Per the germline V gene, CDR1 is MDHEN and CDR2 is SYDVKM. This CDR3 region has 13 residues. CDR3: CASNREGTYEQYF. CDR3 in DNA: TGTGCCAGCAACCGTGAGGGAACCTACGAGCAGTACTTC.

This chain links TRBV7-8 with TRBJ2-7; D is undetermined. CDR1 and CDR2 (germline): SGHVS, FQNEAQ. Trimming cost V 1 base and J 5 bases, with 6 bases left between them. The CDR3 covers 12 residues. CDR3 region: CASSLVRHEQYF. CDR3 in DNA: TGTGCCAGCAGCTTAGTTCGTCACGAGCAGTACTTC.

V usage is TRBV5-6 and J usage is TRBJ2-3, with 11 bases aligning to TRBD2. V lost 1 base and J lost 3; bases outside the gene matches: 7. Germline V gene sequence: CDR1 SGHDT, CDR2 YYEEEE. This CDR3 is built from 17 residues. The CDR3 region has the DNA TGTGCCAGCAGCTTGTACGCTAGCGGGGGGCTAACAGATACGCAGTATTTT. Protein product: CASSLYASGGLTDTQYF.

This clone was found a few times. The V gene is TRBV9, the J gene TRBJ1-1, with a weak D call TRBD1 (6 bases). CDR1 is SGDLS, CDR2 YYNGEE, per germline. V was pared by 4 bases and J by 5 bases, with 12 bases between. The CDR3 totals 13 residues. DNA for the CDR3: TGTGCCAGCAGCCAGGTCAGGGGAACTGAAGCTTTCTTT. It specifies CASSQVRGTEAFF. The whole variable domain, filled in from reference TRBV9 and TRBJ1-1, reads DSGVTQTPKHLITATGQRVTLRCSPRSGDLSVYWYQQSLDQGLQFLIQYYNGEERAKGNILERFSAQQFPDLHSELNLSSLELGDSALYFCASSQVRGTEAFFGQGTRLTVV.

The rearrangement uses TRBV7-9 and TRBJ1-4; 7 nucleotides align to TRBD1. The CDR3 runs to 13 residues. CDR1 and CDR2 from the germline V gene are SEHNR and FQNEAQ (reference sequence). V was pared by 6 bases and J by 5 bases, with 3 bases of the junction left unmatched. The CDR3 spells CASSWDSNEKLFF. The DNA of the CDR3 is TGTGCCAGCAGTTGGGACAGCAATGAAAAACTGTTTTTT. The variable domain in full, with the rest retrieved from reference TRBV7-9 and TRBJ1-4, is DTGVSQNPRHKITKRGQNVTFRCDPISEHNRLYWYRQTLGQGPEFLTYFQNEAQLEKSRLLSDRFSAERPKGSFSTLEIQRTEQGDSAMYLCASSWDSNEKLFFGSGTQLSVL.